This T cell receptor beta chain was documented in a study of cytomegalovirus exposure and HLA in healthy donors (dated by TCRdb to between 2016 and 2019). Regarding the research as a whole: In an earlier analysis of 587 of the donors, 250 to 300 Gb of sequence data and 90 million to 120 million unique TCR beta sequences from 150 million to 200 million T cells were reported. An early release that covered about 600 HLA-typed donors contained approximately 300 gigabases of sequencing data and around 80 million unique TCR sequences. The genetic ancestry cluster associated with self-reported Caucasian donors included about four fifths of the roughly 360 genotyped donors. The aim of the study was to test whether cataloging public T cell receptors could identify signatures of past pathogen exposure. The study profiled the T cell repertoires of fewer than 850 subjects by immunosequencing and related them to cytomegalovirus serostatus. Besides the first cohort of around 700 subjects, a separate validation cohort made up of 120 different subjects was used. High-throughput TCR immunosequencing, statistical association of individual TCRs with disease status, and machine learning were combined to predict cytomegalovirus infection status. A later analysis re-examined previously published TCR beta repertoires from about 700 donors and added high-resolution HLA genotyping to investigate patterns of TCR occurrence. Rather than using new phenotypic data, the later analysis identified candidate immune exposures from TCR beta sequences and from how often those sequences occurred across donors. To decide whether each TCR beta V gene segment behaved as functional or pseudogenic, an earlier analysis of some 600 of the donors relied on high-throughput TCR beta sequencing. Donor age, sex, ethnicity and CMV serostatus were compiled together with the repertoire data. Genome-wide SNP genotypes for about three fifths of the roughly 670 donors were used in a later genetic analysis, which treated that subset as a discovery cohort. Every discovery cohort repertoire had been produced on one sequencing platform. HLA typing included class I and class II loci at four-digit resolution. Typing coverage differed by locus: A, B, C, DRB1 and DQB1 were typed in roughly 620-630 donors, DQA1 in 522, DPA1 in around 610, and DPB1 in roughly 470. A handful of DR-DQ haplotypes were handled as single units for association and clustering because linkage in the cohort was strong. Among under 450 genotyped donors of the cohort, an average of roughly 240,000 unique TCR beta nucleotide sequences were sequenced per donor, roughly 20% of them non-productive. What the work shows at the level of the full study, not this receptor alone: In a later analysis, TCR association rates were found to vary across HLA loci, with the most associated TCRs seen for DRB1 alleles and the fewest for HLA-C alleles. A later analysis associated 16,951 TCR beta sequences with specific HLA alleles at a false discovery rate of 0.05. Presence/absence analyses assumed roughly uniform sequencing depth across donors, an assumption that may not hold. Most TCR sequences were observed very rarely across donors, whereas some public TCRs were present in many individuals. A further reported finding was that TCR beta sequences accurately predicted the HLA-A and HLA-B alleles for most subjects in the first cohort. When HLA alleles, especially DR and DQ, strongly co-occurred, attributing TCR associations to individual alleles was difficult. Cytomegalovirus status was reported to be diagnosed by the classifier with high specificity and sensitivity in both the original and validation cohorts. Most CMV-associated TCR beta chains appeared to be HLA-restricted in a later analysis, and the HLA associations seemed to be driven largely by CMV exposure. In a later genetic analysis, fewer N-insertions in productive TCRs were reported among donors in an Asian-associated ancestry cluster than the approximately 710-donor mean. Some IMGT-functional V segments, including TRBV6-2 and TRBV6-3, could not be told apart with the 87-base-pair reads, so those segments were excluded. Several of the top co-occurrence clusters appeared to be linked to parvovirus B19, influenza, CMV and Epstein-Barr virus, according to a later analysis. In an earlier analysis of 587 of the donors, most TCR beta V segments appeared in productive rearrangements about 87% or about 30% of the time, broadly matching IMGT annotations. The only immune exposure information available for the cohort was CMV serostatus. Compared with equally common non-associated chains, HLA-associated TCR beta chains in a later analysis were more clonally expanded and had lower generation probabilities. The sequencing pipeline was judged likely to have produced a cluster of highly shared sequence variants as a technical artifact. Because HLA typing was unavailable for some donors at each locus, only the typed subset was used in association tests. In the study, approximately 150 TCR beta chains were listed as associated with cytomegalovirus. According to the authors, the approach could potentially be generalized to other disease states and immunological phenotypes. Because counts were too low, seventeen rarely observed V segments, including chromosome 9 orphons, were left out of the earlier analysis of 587 of the donors. In vitro tests confirmed that a few of the cytomegalovirus-associated TCR beta chains recognize cytomegalovirus antigens. Linkage disequilibrium might explain the correlated functional status among segregating V segments, but an unknown experimental factor could not be ruled out. Only TCR beta chains were sequenced in this cohort, and the absence of alpha or paired-chain data limited detectable features. An association between a missense DCLRE1C variant and V-gene and J-gene trimming of TCR beta chains was found in a later genetic analysis and replicated in an independent cohort.

The method behind the library was the immunoSEQ multiplex PCR assay. A mixture of 60 forward primers for TCR Vbeta segments and 13 reverse primers for TCR Jbeta segments was used in the multiplex PCR. The CDR3 region of rearranged TCR beta genes was amplified from genomic DNA by a multiplex PCR assay. The Illumina HiSeq System was used to sequence the amplified TCR beta libraries as 87-base-pair reads. As for the authors' bioinformatics: A later analysis tallied around 87 million unique TCR beta chains across the 660 or so repertoires, and around 12 million of those chains were shared by two or more donors. To remove PCR and sequencing errors, raw reads were error-corrected and collapsed into unique sequences using a nearest-neighbor algorithm that merged closely related sequences. V, D and J gene segments were assigned by aligning CDR3 sequences to IMGT reference sequences. Each retained sequence needed at least a six-nucleotide match to both a V gene segment and a J gene segment. Rearrangements were called productive when the CDR3 lacked stop codons and stayed in frame with V and J; all others were non-productive. CDR3 was defined by IMGT convention, running from the second conserved V-encoded cysteine to the conserved J-encoded phenylalanine. The earlier analysis of a few hundred of the donors excluded sequences that lacked an unambiguous match to a single V gene segment. An earlier analysis of just under 600 of the donors called V segments functional above 56.7% productive rearrangements and segregating when the between-donor standard deviation exceeded 5%. A statistical classification framework was built to diagnose cytomegalovirus status from the catalog of TCR beta chain sequences. In a later analysis, TCR nucleotide sequences were compared against IMGT/GENE-DB human TR gene sequences so that V and J genes could be assigned. Using the TCRdist pipeline, a later analysis assigned CDR3 sequences along with most-parsimonious VDJ recombination scenarios. In a later analysis, each TCR beta chain was defined by its CDR3 amino acid sequence together with its V-gene family, and reads lacking a unique V-gene family were excluded. To address suspected cross-contamination and a sequencing artifact, a later analysis removed 592 highly shared, low-generation-probability nucleotide sequences. In a later analysis, a clonal expansion index for each public chain was calculated from normalized within-repertoire ranks of inferred template counts. In a later analysis, generation probabilities were computed using a VDJ recombination model fitted to out-of-frame rearrangements, and the results were checked against IGoR. In a later analysis, TCR-TCR, TCR-HLA and TCR-CMV co-occurrence was scored with hypergeometric tests, and a repertoire-size bias correction was applied to TCR pairs. A later analysis estimated false discovery rates by permuting HLA or CMV assignments 20 times. In a later analysis, co-occurring TCRs were grouped using DBSCAN, with TCRdist sequence similarity added in when clustering inside HLA-allele-positive subsets. For co-occurrence clustering, repertoires with fewer than 30,000 or more than 120,000 public chains were excluded, along with a handful of repertoires with anomalous nucleotide sharing. TCRdb obtained this table from immuneACCESS and retained in-frame rearrangements with V and J assigned. These tables miss some clones; where compared with another copy, unresolved V genes account for less than half of the shortfall, and the remainder is unexplained. V and J calls and clone size come straight from that table; D and trimming were deduced from the DNA. Within this sample are some 78,000 clones, with about four fifths of them counted one time only. The ten largest clones capture approximately 30% of the sample.

The cohort was made up of 650 to 700 healthy bone marrow donors. All cohort members were sampled while nominally healthy, although unrecorded immune exposures were likely present. The donor tested CMV seropositive, placing the donor among the roughly 270 seropositive members of the cohort. A peripheral blood sample was provided by each donor, and peripheral blood mononuclear cells were used for TCR beta sequencing. The Qiagen DNeasy Blood Extraction Kit was used to extract genomic DNA from the blood cell samples. The germline V gene gives CDR1 as SGDLS and CDR2 as YYNGEE. The V end gives up 7 bases and the J end 6 bases, leaving 10 bases in the junction not matched to a gene. The CDR3 spans 15 residues, from the cysteine through the phenylalanine. CDR3 DNA only is kept here, 45 bases in frame from base 1. Remarks on this clone: There is no known antigen for this receptor. No base qualities exist here, and no much larger clone lies one base off it.

The sample consisted of PBMCs. The clonotype was recovered from a man aged 45-65 years in good health and CMV-seropositive. The chain is encoded by TRBV9 joined to TRBJ2-1; 10 junctional bases match TRBD2. The CDR3 has the sequence CASSVGGTSANEQFF. The nucleotides read TGTGCCAGCTCCGTAGGGGGGACTAGCGCCAATGAGCAGTTCTTC. With all but the CDR3 taken from the reference TRBV9 and TRBJ2-1 genes, the full variable domain is: DSGVTQTPKHLITATGQRVTLRCSPRSGDLSVYWYQQSLDQGLQFLIQYYNGEERAKGNILERFSAQQFPDLHSELNLSSLELGDSALYFCASSVGGTSANEQFFGPGTRLTVL.